Following are 9 T cell receptor beta chains from one sample sequenced in a study of blood T cells in healthy people across ages. A second PCR, run for about 7 to 12 cycles, used a sample-barcoded 5' primer plus a J-beta primer mix. TCRdb used MiXCR to reprocess the 5' RACE reads, holding one entry per CDR3 protein. The sample holds roughly 1,800,000 distinct CDR3 sequences; just under 50% are singletons and the top ten take approximately 2.1%. Specimen: blood. These TCRs come from a woman aged 40 to 50 in good health.

This clonotype was seen at least ten times. This sequence joins TRBV29-1 and TRBJ2-1, with D perhaps being TRBD1 or TRBD2 (6 bases each). V lost 1 base to trimming and J lost 4 bases, with 20 bases between them. The CDR3 has 17 amino acids. Germline CDR1 SQVTM, CDR2 ANQGSEA. The CDR3 region is CSVEGRGGPFLYNEQFF. The CDR3 DNA sequence: TGCAGCGTTGAAGGACGTGGGGGGCCGTTCCTTTACAATGAGCAGTTCTTC.

The chain carries TRBV7-2 and TRBJ1-2; TRBD1 aligns across 10 bases. Germline values: CDR1 SGHTA, CDR2 FQGNSA. The CDR3 length is 14 residues. The V segment lost 2 bases and the J segment 7 bases; nucleotides outside the gene matches: 4. The CDR3 DNA follows: TGTGCCAGCAGCTTACCGGGACAGGGGCTTGGCTACACCTTC. Residues: CASSLPGQGLGYTF.

V usage is TRBV6-5 and J usage is TRBJ1-5, with D maybe TRBD1 (6 bases). This CDR3 contains 17 residues. V lost 0 bases, J lost 0 bases, and 12 bases lay in between. Germline V CDR1 and CDR2: MNHEY, SVGAGI. The CDR3 loop is CASSYSATGHSNQPQHF. The CDR3 DNA follows: TGTGCCAGCAGTTACTCCGCGACAGGACATAGCAATCAGCCCCAGCATTTT.

In its sample, this clonotype was seen many times. This sequence joins TRBV28 and TRBJ2-7, with no clear D. The CDR3 sequence is 12 residues long. Trimming pared 2 bases from V and 2 bases from J, leaving 4 bases between. CDR1 is MDHEN and CDR2 is SYDVKM in the germline V gene. CDR3 residues: CASSLQPYEQYF. CDR3 in DNA: TGTGCCAGCAGTTTACAACCCTACGAGCAGTACTTC.

The chain employs TRBV7-6 and TRBJ2-4; the D gene is possibly TRBD1 (5 bases). Judging by the DNA end, TRBJ2-7 fits better; the J call may be wrong. The germline gives CDR1 SGHVS, CDR2 FNYEAQ. This CDR3 is 16 amino acids long. The CDR3 loop is CASSPSGVGPTYEQYF. The CDR3 region has the DNA TGTGCCAGCAGCCCCTCCGGCGTGGGGCCCACCTACGAGCAGTACTTC.

This clonotype came up a few times. The gene calls are TRBV7-2 and TRBJ2-3, with 8 positions matching TRBD1. The V gene end was trimmed by 5 bases and the J gene end by 7 bases; junction bases not matched to a gene: 8. The CDR3 covers 14 residues. Germline V gives CDR1 SGHTA, CDR2 FQGNSA. CDR3 loop: CASSLRQGRHTQYF. CDR3 coding DNA: TGTGCCAGCAGCCTAAGACAGGGGAGGCATACGCAGTATTTT.

This chain joins TRBV9 and TRBJ2-1; the D gene could be TRBD1 or TRBD2 (5 bases each). In germline, CDR1 is SGDLS, CDR2 YYNGEE. With 3 bases removed from V and 10 bases from J, the gap between germline ends came to 14 bases. This CDR3 has 13 residues. CDR3 bases: TGTGCCAGCAGCGCCGAGGGGTTGGGGGAGCAGTTCTTC. Its translation is CASSAEGLGEQFF.

In this sample, this clonotype turned up many times. This chain links TRBV12-3 or TRBV12-4 with TRBJ2-5; D is tentatively TRBD1 or TRBD2 (5 bases each). Trimming took off 4 bases at V and 4 bases at J, with 19 bases between the two ends. The CDR3 runs to 16 residues. This chain's CDR3 is CASSYDPGSRGETQYF. The CDR3 nucleotides read TGTGCCAGCAGTTATGACCCCGGCTCGAGGGGAGAGACCCAGTACTTC.

The chain links TRBV9 to TRBJ1-1; D is undetermined. Germline V gene lookup returns CDR1 SGDLS and CDR2 YYNGEE. The ends were cut back, 4 bases at V and 3 bases at J, with 16 bases in the middle. The CDR3 is 15 amino acids. Written as DNA, the CDR3 is TGTGCCAGCAGCCCCCAGCCCGGAAGGGACACTGAAGCTTTCTTT. Its translation is CASSPQPGRDTEAFF.